The rows below give T cell receptor beta chains drawn from one sample of a study of blood T cell repertoires in COVID-19. The assay was immunoSEQ multiplex PCR, and TCRdb's table has in-frame clones only and misses some. The table has about 190,000 clones, around nine tenths seen once. Sequenced sample: peripheral blood. These receptors came from a woman in her late teens or twenties who had recovered from COVID-19. The CDR3 runs from the conserved cysteine through the conserved F or W. D genes are given only for firm matches. Some rows mark clone size as missing; the rest say once, few, many or name a class of expanded clone.

CDR3nt: TGTGCCAGCAGCCAGGGATTGCCTTCCAGGGGCCATGGCTACACCTTC
CDR3aa: CASSQGLPSRGHGYTF
j_gene: TRBJ1-2
v_gene: TRBV14
abundance: -
d_gene: -

CDR3nt: TGTGCCAGCAGCTTAGATTCAGGGAACACTGAAGCTTTCTTT
CDR3aa: CASSLDSGNTEAFF
j_gene: TRBJ1-1
v_gene: TRBV11-2
abundance: -
d_gene: -

CDR3nt: TGTGCCACCATGGGGGGAGGAAGGAATACGCAGTATTTT
CDR3aa: CATMGGGRNTQYF
j_gene: TRBJ2-3
v_gene: TRBV15
abundance: once
d_gene: -

CDR3nt: TGCGCCAGCAGCCAAGATAGCGGGGGTGGGGCCAACGTCCTGACTTTC
CDR3aa: CASSQDSGGGANVLTF
j_gene: TRBJ2-6
v_gene: TRBV4-3
abundance: few
d_gene: TRBD2

CDR3nt: TGTGCCAGCAGTTCCGACACAGGGGGAAGCTACAATGAGCAGTTCTTC
CDR3aa: CASSSDTGGSYNEQFF
j_gene: TRBJ2-1
v_gene: TRBV27
abundance: -
d_gene: TRBD1

CDR3nt: TGTGCCAGCAGCTTGGACAGGACAAACTATGGCTACACCTTC
CDR3aa: CASSLDRTNYGYTF
j_gene: TRBJ1-2
v_gene: TRBV5-4
abundance: -
d_gene: -

CDR3nt: TGTGCCAGCAGCCCGGAGGCCATGGGGAGGCTGTATCAGTACTTC
CDR3aa: CASSPEAMGRLYQYF
j_gene: TRBJ2-5
v_gene: TRBV11-2
abundance: -
d_gene: -

CDR3nt: TGTGCCAGCTCACCGGGGAGGGAGACCCAGTACTTC
CDR3aa: CASSPGRETQYF
j_gene: TRBJ2-5
v_gene: TRBV18
abundance: -
d_gene: -

CDR3nt: TGTGCCAGCAGTTATGGGGGGGGTGGCGAAAAACTGTTTTTT
CDR3aa: CASSYGGGGEKLFF
j_gene: TRBJ1-4
v_gene: TRBV6-1
abundance: -
d_gene: -

CDR3nt: TGTGCCAGTAGTACCTTCTCTATACCGAGACAGGGTGTAGATGGCTACACCTTC
CDR3aa: CASSTFSIPRQGVDGYTF
j_gene: TRBJ1-2
v_gene: TRBV19
abundance: -
d_gene: TRBD1

CDR3nt: TGTGCCAGTAGTATAGGGCACGGGGATTCACCCCTCCACTTT
CDR3aa: CASSIGHGDSPLHF
j_gene: TRBJ1-6
v_gene: TRBV19
abundance: -
d_gene: -

CDR3nt: TGTGCCAGCAGCGTAGGAAGCGGATACAATGAGCAGTTCTTC
CDR3aa: CASSVGSGYNEQFF
j_gene: TRBJ2-1
v_gene: TRBV9
abundance: -
d_gene: -

CDR3nt: TGTGCCAGTAGTATAGAGGCGACAGGTGTCTCTGGGGCCAACGTCCTGACTTTC
CDR3aa: CASSIEATGVSGANVLTF
j_gene: TRBJ2-6
v_gene: TRBV19
abundance: -
d_gene: -

CDR3nt: TGTGCCAGCAGGGGGGCTAGCTCCTACAATGAGCAGTTCTTC
CDR3aa: CASRGASSYNEQFF
j_gene: TRBJ2-1
v_gene: TRBV6-5
abundance: -
d_gene: -

CDR3nt: TGTGCCAGCAGTCCTCGGGCCGGGACAGAGAATTCACCCCTCCACTTT
CDR3aa: CASSPRAGTENSPLHF
j_gene: TRBJ1-6
v_gene: TRBV27
abundance: -
d_gene: TRBD1

CDR3nt: TGTGCCAGTAGTATAGATGAGAAAAACTATGGCTACACCTTC
CDR3aa: CASSIDEKNYGYTF
j_gene: TRBJ1-2
v_gene: TRBV19
abundance: -
d_gene: -

CDR3nt: TGCGCCAGCAGCTTGTCCAGGGGGTCCACTGAAGCTTTCTTT
CDR3aa: CASSLSRGSTEAFF
j_gene: TRBJ1-1
v_gene: TRBV5-1
abundance: once
d_gene: TRBD1

CDR3nt: TGTGCCAGCAGTGAATTAGGGACAGATAATTCACCCCTCCACTTT
CDR3aa: CASSELGTDNSPLHF
j_gene: TRBJ1-6
v_gene: TRBV6-1
abundance: -
d_gene: TRBD1

CDR3nt: TGTGCCAGCAGTGGGGACTTAACAATTGGGTCTGGGGCCAACGTCCTGACTTTC
CDR3aa: CASSGDLTIGSGANVLTF
j_gene: TRBJ2-6
v_gene: TRBV2
abundance: -
d_gene: -

CDR3nt: TGTGCCAGCAGCTTTATCAGCTCCTACGAGCAGTACTTC
CDR3aa: CASSFISSYEQYF
j_gene: TRBJ2-7
v_gene: TRBV11-3
abundance: few
d_gene: -

CDR3nt: TGTGCCAGCAGCGTCACAGGGGGCGGGTATGGCTACACCTTC
CDR3aa: CASSVTGGGYGYTF
j_gene: TRBJ1-2
v_gene: TRBV9
abundance: -
d_gene: TRBD1

CDR3nt: TGTGCCAGCAGCGGAACAGGGTTCCAGGTAGATACGCAGTATTTT
CDR3aa: CASSGTGFQVDTQYF
j_gene: TRBJ2-3
v_gene: TRBV9
abundance: -
d_gene: -

CDR3nt: TGTGCCAGCAGGGGGGGAAACAGGGGAACCTACAATGAGCAGTTCTTC
CDR3aa: CASRGGNRGTYNEQFF
j_gene: TRBJ2-1
v_gene: TRBV27
abundance: once
d_gene: -

CDR3nt: TGTGCCAGCAGCCCCGAACAGGGGCGGCCACTTATGAACACTGAAGCTTTCTTT
CDR3aa: CASSPEQGRPLMNTEAFF
j_gene: TRBJ1-1
v_gene: TRBV7-8
abundance: -
d_gene: TRBD1

CDR3nt: TGTGCCAGCAGCTGGGCAGGGAGGGTCAATGAGCAGTTCTTC
CDR3aa: CASSWAGRVNEQFF
j_gene: TRBJ2-1
v_gene: TRBV7-6
abundance: -
d_gene: TRBD2

CDR3nt: TGTGCCCGCAGCGACGGGCGGGGGGGGCTGGACAATGAGCAGTTCTTC
CDR3aa: CARSDGRGGLDNEQFF
j_gene: TRBJ2-1
v_gene: TRBV6-2/TRBV6-3
abundance: -
d_gene: TRBD2

CDR3nt: TGTGCCAGCAGAGGGACTAGCGGCTTCACAGATACGCAGTATTTT
CDR3aa: CASRGTSGFTDTQYF
j_gene: TRBJ2-3
v_gene: TRBV2
abundance: -
d_gene: TRBD2

CDR3nt: TGTGCCAGCAGCTTAGGCGGCGACTTGAATGAGCAGTTCTTC
CDR3aa: CASSLGGDLNEQFF
j_gene: TRBJ2-1
v_gene: TRBV7-2
abundance: once
d_gene: -